This is a list of T cell receptor beta chains from one sample in a study of blood T cell repertoires in COVID-19. The assay was immunoSEQ multiplex PCR, and TCRdb's table has in-frame clones only and misses some. The table records about 200,000 clones, 80% to 90% of them present only once. The sequenced sample was peripheral blood. The origin of the receptors is a young man who had recovered from COVID-19. Each CDR3 is given with its conserved first and last residue. A D gene is named only where the DNA matches it firmly. Size tells how often a clone was seen (once, few, many) or the class of an expanded clone, and some rows leave it out.

d_gene: -; j_gene: TRBJ1-1; v_gene: TRBV4-3; abundance: -; CDR3nt: TGCGCCAGCAGCCAAGATCGTCAGTGGCCGAACACTGAAGCTTTCTTT; CDR3aa: CASSQDRQWPNTEAFF
d_gene: TRBD1; j_gene: TRBJ2-3; v_gene: TRBV11-2; abundance: -; CDR3nt: TGTGCCAGCAGCTCCTACAGGGGGCGCGATACAGATACGCAGTATTTT; CDR3aa: CASSSYRGRDTDTQYF
d_gene: TRBD2; j_gene: TRBJ2-2; v_gene: TRBV29-1; abundance: -; CDR3nt: TGCAGCGCCGGGGGGGGAGCCCCCACGGAGGAGACCGGGGAGCTGTTTTTT; CDR3aa: CSAGGGAPTEETGELFF
d_gene: TRBD1; j_gene: TRBJ1-2; v_gene: TRBV19; abundance: -; CDR3nt: TGTGCCAGTAGTGGACAGGGTGTGAACTATGGCTACACCTTC; CDR3aa: CASSGQGVNYGYTF
d_gene: -; j_gene: TRBJ1-5; v_gene: TRBV6-5; abundance: -; CDR3nt: TGTGCCAGCAGCCGCTACAGGGATCAGGAGCCCCAGCATTTT; CDR3aa: CASSRYRDQEPQHF
d_gene: TRBD1; j_gene: TRBJ1-3; v_gene: TRBV29-1; abundance: once; CDR3nt: TGCAGCGTTGAAAGGACAGGGGAGAGAAACACCATATATTTT; CDR3aa: CSVERTGERNTIYF
d_gene: TRBD2; j_gene: TRBJ2-4; v_gene: TRBV3-1/TRBV3-2; abundance: -; CDR3nt: TGTGCCAGCACCCCAGGGACTAGCACAAACATTCAGTACTTC; CDR3aa: CASTPGTSTNIQYF
d_gene: -; j_gene: TRBJ1-6; v_gene: TRBV12-5; abundance: -; CDR3nt: TGTGCTAGTGGTTTGTGGAGCTATAATTCACCCCTCCACTTT; CDR3aa: CASGLWSYNSPLHF
d_gene: TRBD1; j_gene: TRBJ1-1; v_gene: TRBV5-1; abundance: -; CDR3nt: TGCGCCAGCAGCTTGGTATCCAGGGGGCACACTGAAGCTTTCTTT; CDR3aa: CASSLVSRGHTEAFF
d_gene: -; j_gene: TRBJ1-4; v_gene: TRBV2; abundance: -; CDR3nt: TGTGCCAGCAGACCGATCCGACGGGGAAATGAAAAACTGTTTTTT; CDR3aa: CASRPIRRGNEKLFF
d_gene: -; j_gene: TRBJ2-7; v_gene: TRBV27; abundance: -; CDR3nt: TGTGCCAGCAGCCTCTCTGTGAGCTCCTACGAGCAGTACTTC; CDR3aa: CASSLSVSSYEQYF
d_gene: TRBD2; j_gene: TRBJ2-1; v_gene: TRBV6-5; abundance: -; CDR3nt: TGTGCCAGCAGTCATATAGCGGGGGGGGACAATGAGCAGTTCTTC; CDR3aa: CASSHIAGGDNEQFF
d_gene: -; j_gene: TRBJ2-5; v_gene: TRBV6-5; abundance: -; CDR3nt: TGTGCCACCAGGCAGATCCAAGAGACCCAGTACTTC; CDR3aa: CATRQIQETQYF
d_gene: TRBD1; j_gene: TRBJ1-2; v_gene: TRBV7-6; abundance: -; CDR3nt: TGTGCCAGCAGCTCTAGTGAAGGGGGCAACTATGGCTACACCTTC; CDR3aa: CASSSSEGGNYGYTF
d_gene: TRBD1; j_gene: TRBJ2-7; v_gene: TRBV10-1; abundance: few; CDR3nt: TGCGCCAGCAGTCTGGGACAGCAGTCCGAGCAGTACTTC; CDR3aa: CASSLGQQSEQYF
d_gene: TRBD1; j_gene: TRBJ1-1; v_gene: TRBV19; abundance: -; CDR3nt: TGTGCCAGTAGTATAGGGGACAGGGTCCCTGAAGCTTTCTTT; CDR3aa: CASSIGDRVPEAFF
d_gene: -; j_gene: TRBJ2-7; v_gene: TRBV19; abundance: -; CDR3nt: TGTGCCAGTAGTACGGGGATCTACGAGCAGTACTTC; CDR3aa: CASSTGIYEQYF
d_gene: -; j_gene: TRBJ1-1; v_gene: TRBV19; abundance: -; CDR3nt: TGTGCCAGTAGTATGGGAGACACTGAAGCTTTCTTT; CDR3aa: CASSMGDTEAFF
d_gene: TRBD1; j_gene: TRBJ1-1; v_gene: TRBV9; abundance: -; CDR3nt: TGTGCCAGCACGGACAGGGTGAACACTGAAGCTTTCTTT; CDR3aa: CASTDRVNTEAFF
d_gene: -; j_gene: TRBJ1-5; v_gene: TRBV30; abundance: -; CDR3nt: TGTGCCTGGAGTTCGGGTAGCAATCAGCCCCAGCATTTT; CDR3aa: CAWSSGSNQPQHF
d_gene: TRBD1; j_gene: TRBJ1-4; v_gene: TRBV3-1/TRBV3-2; abundance: -; CDR3nt: TGTGCCAGCAGCCATATACAGGGGGCGAAGTCGGCTAATGAAAAACTGTTTTTT; CDR3aa: CASSHIQGAKSANEKLFF
d_gene: -; j_gene: TRBJ2-2; v_gene: TRBV7-7; abundance: once; CDR3nt: TGTGCCAGCAGTGCACAGGGCCCGACTTCCTTTAACACCGGGGAGCTGTTTTTT; CDR3aa: CASSAQGPTSFNTGELFF
d_gene: -; j_gene: TRBJ2-7; v_gene: TRBV29-1; abundance: -; CDR3nt: TGCAGCGTTGAAGAATGGCCCTCCGACGAGCAGTACTTC; CDR3aa: CSVEEWPSDEQYF
d_gene: -; j_gene: TRBJ1-2; v_gene: TRBV29-1; abundance: -; CDR3nt: TGCAGCGTTGCAAACAGGGATGGCTACACCTTC; CDR3aa: CSVANRDGYTF
d_gene: TRBD2; j_gene: TRBJ2-4; v_gene: TRBV2; abundance: -; CDR3nt: TGTGCCAGCAGTGAAACTAGCGGGGGGGTAGCCAAAAACATTCAGTACTTC; CDR3aa: CASSETSGGVAKNIQYF
d_gene: TRBD1; j_gene: TRBJ1-5; v_gene: TRBV18; abundance: -; CDR3nt: TGTGCCAGCTCACGCTACGGGACAGAGGGCAATCAGCCCCAGCATTTT; CDR3aa: CASSRYGTEGNQPQHF
d_gene: -; j_gene: TRBJ2-2; v_gene: TRBV27; abundance: few; CDR3nt: TGTGCCAGCAGTTTTAGGATCGGCGGGGGCGACGGGGAGCTGTTTTTT; CDR3aa: CASSFRIGGGDGELFF
d_gene: -; j_gene: TRBJ1-1; v_gene: TRBV10-1; abundance: once; CDR3nt: TGCGCCAGCAGTGAGTCTGACAGTTTTAACACTGAAGCTTTCTTT; CDR3aa: CASSESDSFNTEAFF
d_gene: TRBD2; j_gene: TRBJ2-1; v_gene: TRBV5-1; abundance: -; CDR3nt: TGCGCCAGCAGCTTGGCCCTAGCGGGGGACGGGAATGAGCAGTTCTTC; CDR3aa: CASSLALAGDGNEQFF
d_gene: -; j_gene: TRBJ1-2; v_gene: TRBV28; abundance: -; CDR3nt: TGTGCCAGCAGTTTCCCTGCTAACTATGGCTACACCTTC; CDR3aa: CASSFPANYGYTF
d_gene: -; j_gene: TRBJ2-3; v_gene: TRBV27; abundance: -; CDR3nt: TGTGCCAGCAGTTTCGCGACTCGGGGAGATACGCAGTATTTT; CDR3aa: CASSFATRGDTQYF
d_gene: -; j_gene: TRBJ2-3; v_gene: TRBV10-3; abundance: -; CDR3nt: TGTGCCATCAGTGGTAACAGCTTCGCAGGGGACACAGATACGCAGTATTTT; CDR3aa: CAISGNSFAGDTDTQYF
d_gene: TRBD2; j_gene: TRBJ2-1; v_gene: TRBV24-1; abundance: -; CDR3nt: TGTGCCACCAGTGATCCGAGACTAGCGGCAGGCAATGAGCAGTTCTTC; CDR3aa: CATSDPRLAAGNEQFF
d_gene: -; j_gene: TRBJ2-3; v_gene: TRBV5-1; abundance: -; CDR3nt: TGCGCCAGCAGCTATGGGACTGCCCCAGATACGCAGTATTTT; CDR3aa: CASSYGTAPDTQYF
d_gene: TRBD2; j_gene: TRBJ2-5; v_gene: TRBV2; abundance: -; CDR3nt: TGTGCCAGCAGCGAGTCCGGGAGGCTCGGAGAGACCCAGTACTTC; CDR3aa: CASSESGRLGETQYF
d_gene: -; j_gene: TRBJ1-2; v_gene: TRBV18; abundance: few; CDR3nt: TGTGCCAGCTCACCAGCGGCAGGGGCGCACTATGGCTACACCTTC; CDR3aa: CASSPAAGAHYGYTF
d_gene: -; j_gene: TRBJ2-1; v_gene: TRBV6-2/TRBV6-3; abundance: -; CDR3nt: TGTGCCAGCAGTTACCGCATAGCGGCCTCCTACAATGAGCAGTTCTTC; CDR3aa: CASSYRIAASYNEQFF
d_gene: -; j_gene: TRBJ1-6; v_gene: TRBV18; abundance: -; CDR3nt: TGTGCCAGCTCACCACCAGGGGCGCAGAGGAATTCACCCCTCCACTTT; CDR3aa: CASSPPGAQRNSPLHF
d_gene: -; j_gene: TRBJ2-3; v_gene: TRBV7-9; abundance: -; CDR3nt: TGTGCCAGCAGCTTATTGTTAGCAACTAGCACAGATACGCAGTATTTT; CDR3aa: CASSLLLATSTDTQYF
d_gene: -; j_gene: TRBJ1-3; v_gene: TRBV29-1; abundance: -; CDR3nt: TGCAGCGTTGCTATTCGGGGGGGCAATGGAAACACCATATATTTT; CDR3aa: CSVAIRGGNGNTIYF
d_gene: TRBD1; j_gene: TRBJ2-7; v_gene: TRBV18; abundance: -; CDR3nt: TGTGCCAGCTCACCAGCGGGACAGGCCCGCTACGAGCAGTACTTC; CDR3aa: CASSPAGQARYEQYF
d_gene: -; j_gene: TRBJ2-3; v_gene: TRBV10-1; abundance: -; CDR3nt: TGCGCCAGCAGCCCTCCGTGGCGGACTCGCACAGATACGCAGTATTTT; CDR3aa: CASSPPWRTRTDTQYF
d_gene: TRBD1; j_gene: TRBJ1-2; v_gene: TRBV12-5; abundance: -; CDR3nt: TGTGCTAGTGGTTTGGTACTATGGGACAGAACTTTCCAGATCTATGGCTACACCTTC; CDR3aa: CASGLVLWDRTFQIYGYTF